Presented here are 20 T cell receptor beta chains from one specimen sequenced in a study of CD8+ T cells in alopecia areata. Sequencing relied on a cDNA template that was reverse transcribed from extracted RNA. Assay used: immunoSEQ multiplex PCR; TCRdb lists only in-frame clones, some missing. The sample shows under 110,000 clones, roughly 56% of them seen only once. Described treatment: oral pan-JAK inhibitor, 5-10 mg twice daily. The sample was CD8+ T cells sorted from blood, taken around week 55, from a patient treated with tofacitinib. These receptors came from a human donor with alopecia areata.

Comments on this clone: At one boundary the junction diverges from the germline segment, which might be a read error. The chain has TRBV7-2 and TRBJ2-5, with D unclear. The V gene's germline CDR1 is SGHTA and CDR2 FQGNSA. This CDR3 is 13 amino acids long. Here the CDR3 DNA reads TGTGCCGGCAGGCCATGGAGCCAAGAGACCCAGTACTTC. Encoded protein: CAGRPWSQETQYF.

The chain links TRBV5-5 to TRBJ2-4, with 9 bases matching TRBD1. V trimming: 4 bases; J trimming: 8 bases; junction bases outside the gene matches: 10. Germline CDR1 and CDR2: SGHKS and YYEKEE (reference sequence). The length of the CDR3 is 15 residues. CDR3 sequence reads: CASSPGTGYGDIQYF. CDR3 sequence (DNA): TGTGCCAGCAGCCCCGGGACAGGGTATGGGGACATTCAGTACTTC. The full variable domain, its missing parts supplied by reference TRBV5-5 and TRBJ2-4, is DAGVTQSPTHLIKTRGQQVTLRCSPISGHKSVSWYQQVLGQGPQFIFQYYEKEERGRGNFPDRFSARQFPNYSSELNVNALLLGDSALYLCASSPGTGYGDIQYFGAGTRLSVL.

This clone was seen a handful of times. The V gene is TRBV27, the J gene TRBJ2-1; D is ambiguous. Trimming shortened V by 3 bases and J by 10 bases, and 7 bases separated the two germline ends. CDR3 length: 11 residues. Germline V CDR1 and CDR2: MNHEY, SMNVEV (reference sequence). CDR3 nucleotides: TGTGCCAGCAGTTTTGCCGGGGAGCAGTTCTTC. Translation gives CASSFAGEQFF.

V is TRBV30 and J is TRBJ2-1; a weak D match, TRBD2 (6 bases). The CDR3 has 14 amino acids. Trimming pared 5 bases from V and 8 bases from J, leaving 19 bases between. Germline V gene data show CDR1 as GTSNPN and CDR2 as SVGIG (reference sequence). Here the CDR3 reads CAWEIFGGVDEQFF. CDR3 in DNA: TGTGCCTGGGAAATTTTTGGCGGGGTGGATGAGCAGTTCTTC.

This CDR3 is CASSLVGGDYGYTF. DNA of the CDR3: TGCGCCAGCAGCTTGGTGGGGGGCGACTATGGCTACACCTTC. The gene calls are TRBV5-1 and TRBJ1-2; possibly TRBD1 for D (6 bases). V dropped 0 bases and J dropped 3 bases, with 9 bases sitting between them. From germline, CDR1 is SGHRS and CDR2 YFSETQ. The CDR3 spans 14 residues.

The rearrangement links TRBV14 to TRBJ1-2, with TRBD1 matching 7 bases. Unmatched junction bases numbered 12, after V lost 7 bases and J lost 4 bases. The germline V gene encodes CDR1 SGHDN and CDR2 FVKESK. The CDR3 loop spans 15 amino acids. The CDR3 region has the DNA TGTGCCAGCACCAAAGGGGGGACAGAATTCTATGGCTACACCTTC. It encodes CASTKGGTEFYGYTF.

The rearrangement uses TRBV14 and TRBJ2-1, with 15 bases fitting TRBD2. J lost 0 bases, V lost 3 bases, and 12 bases had no gene match. The CDR3 runs 21 residues. The germline V gene encodes CDR1 SGHDN and CDR2 FVKESK. For the CDR3, the DNA is TGTGCCAGCAGCCAGGCCCTGGGACTAGCGGGGGGACTTAGCTCCTACAATGAGCAGTTCTTC. Translated, it gives CASSQALGLAGGLSSYNEQFF.

This chain joins TRBV7-8 and TRBJ2-2; 11 bases fit TRBD2. Trimming removed 3 bases from V and 5 bases from J; junction bases left unmatched: 5. This CDR3 region has 16 residues. Germline V gene lookup returns CDR1 SGHVS and CDR2 FQNEAQ. This CDR3 reads CASSFASGGRTGELFF. The CDR3 DNA sequence: TGTGCCAGCAGCTTCGCTAGCGGGGGGCGAACCGGGGAGCTGTTTTTT.

Regarding this clone: One end of the junction does not line up with germline, which may come from a read error. CDR3 in amino acids: CAWSWGDTMYF. CDR3 DNA sequence: TGTGCCTGGTCCTGGGGGGACACCATGTATTTT. This chain links TRBV30 with TRBJ1-3, with a possible D match to TRBD1 (6 bases). Germline-derived CDR1 and CDR2 are GTSNPN and SVGIG (reference sequence). The CDR3 loop spans 11 amino acids.

The gene calls are TRBV27 and TRBJ2-1; TRBD1 agrees at 8 bases. V was clipped by 5 bases and J by 9 bases; unmatched bases: 3. This CDR3 has 12 residues. Germline lookup yields CDR1 MNHEY and CDR2 SMNVEV (reference sequence). The CDR3 DNA follows: TGTGCCAGCAGTCTTACAGGGGGTGAGCAGTTCTTC. This codes for CASSLTGGEQFF.

This clone came up a few times. The chain links TRBV29-1 to TRBJ2-5; D is perhaps TRBD1 or TRBD2 (5 bases each). The V gene lost 6 bases and the J gene lost 5 bases, with 25 bases spanning the gap. CDR1 and CDR2 (germline): SQVTM, ANQGSEA. This CDR3 contains 16 residues. CDR3 in DNA: TGCAGCGTCGACTTACTCCGGGACGGAGTGGTGGAGACCCAGTACTTC. As protein: CSVDLLRDGVVETQYF.

This sequence joins TRBV27 and TRBJ2-7; 7 positions match TRBD1. Germline assignment: CDR1 MNHEY and CDR2 SMNVEV (reference sequence). J lost 2 bases, V lost 0 bases, and 7 bases had no gene match. This CDR3 is 16 amino acids long. The CDR3 bases are TGTGCCAGCAGTTTATCGACAGGGACCATCACCTACGAGCAGTACTTC. Its protein product is CASSLSTGTITYEQYF.

The V and J genes are TRBV2 and TRBJ1-5; D unclear. The CDR3 runs 14 residues. From germline, CDR1 is SNHLY and CDR2 FYNNEI. V shed 3 bases and J shed 0 bases, with 6 bases lying between them. The CDR3 spells CASSELDSNQPQHF. CDR3 DNA sequence: TGTGCCAGCAGTGAGCTGGATAGCAATCAGCCCCAGCATTTT. The full variable domain, with the rest looked up from reference TRBV2 and TRBJ1-5, is EPEVTQTPSHQVTQMGQEVILRCVPISNHLYFYWYRQILGQKVEFLVSFYNNEISEKSEIFDDQFSVERPDGSNFTLKIRSTKLEDSAMYFCASSELDSNQPQHFGDGTRLSIL.

The V gene is TRBV5-6, the J gene TRBJ2-3, with 10 bases matching TRBD1. Germline V gene data show CDR1 as SGHDT and CDR2 as YYEEEE. CDR3 length: 16 residues. With 1 base clipped from V and 6 bases from J, the junction kept 8 bases outside the gene matches. Here the CDR3 reads CASSLWDRGFTDTQYF. The CDR3 DNA is TGTGCCAGCAGCTTGTGGGACAGGGGTTTTACGGATACGCAGTATTTT.

The V gene is TRBV15, the J gene TRBJ1-1, with a tentative D call TRBD1 (6 bases). Germline V gene sequence: CDR1 LNHNV, CDR2 YYDKDF (reference sequence). This CDR3 comprises 16 residues. Trimming pared 5 bases from V and 2 bases from J, leaving 18 bases between. CDR3 in DNA: TGTGCCACCAGCGGGGGCGGGCGCCTTTTAAACACTGAAGCTTTCTTT. Its protein product is CATSGGGRLLNTEAFF.

J is TRBJ2-2 and V is TRBV4-1; D might be TRBD2 (5 bases). Germline V lookup: CDR1 MGHRA, CDR2 YSYEKL. The CDR3 spans 14 residues. With 6 bases removed from V and 4 bases from J, the gap between germline ends came to 12 bases. In DNA, the CDR3 is TGCGCCAGCAGTTTTGGAGGAGGCACCGGGGAGCTGTTTTTT. Its protein product is CASSFGGGTGELFF.

This clone has a handful of counts. The V and J genes are TRBV4-1 and TRBJ2-7; 9 bases align to TRBD1. Germline V gives CDR1 MGHRA, CDR2 YSYEKL. This CDR3 comprises 17 residues. The V and J ends lost 4 bases and 2 bases, in that order; junction bases with no gene match: 12. CDR3 DNA sequence: TGCGCCAGCAGCCGTCCTCCCCGGGACAGGGTGGCCTACGAGCAGTACTTC. Its protein is CASSRPPRDRVAYEQYF.

The chain combines TRBV5-5 with TRBJ2-7; no reliable D call. Germline V CDR1 and CDR2: SGHKS, YYEKEE (reference sequence). V lost 2 bases, J lost 1 base, and 13 bases lay in between. The CDR3 has 15 residues. The CDR3, as DNA: TGTGCCAGCAGCTTACTAAGTAGTCCATCCTACGAGCAGTACTTC. It codes for CASSLLSSPSYEQYF. Variable domain in full (rest from reference TRBV5-5 and TRBJ2-7): DAGVTQSPTHLIKTRGQQVTLRCSPISGHKSVSWYQQVLGQGPQFIFQYYEKEERGRGNFPDRFSARQFPNYSSELNVNALLLGDSALYLCASSLLSSPSYEQYFGPGTRLTVT.

The chain has TRBV9 and TRBJ2-1, with 7 positions matching TRBD2. V shed 2 bases and J 7 bases; nucleotides not matched to a gene: 6. CDR1 and CDR2 from the germline V gene are SGDLS and YYNGEE. CDR3 length equals 14 residues. Here the CDR3 reads CASSVSGAQNEQFF. The CDR3 nucleotides read TGTGCCAGCAGCGTCAGCGGGGCCCAAAATGAGCAGTTCTTC.

This chain links TRBV30 with TRBJ1-6; no reliable D call. Trimming cost V 1 base and J 14 bases, with 18 bases left between them. The CDR3 sequence is 14 residues long. Germline lookup yields CDR1 GTSNPN and CDR2 SVGIG (reference sequence). DNA of the CDR3: TGTGCCTGGAGTGATCTGGCTAAGGTTAGGGCCCTCCACTTT. It yields the protein CAWSDLAKVRALHF.